Listed below are T cell receptor beta chains from one sample, sequenced in a study of blood T cell repertoires in COVID-19. Profiling relied on immunoSEQ multiplex PCR, and the TCRdb table lists in-frame clones only, not all of them. The sample shows 140,000 to 150,000 clones, approximately 80% of them seen only once. Material for sequencing was peripheral blood. These receptors came from a woman aged 50 to 60 with acute or convalescent COVID-19. Each CDR3 is given with its conserved first and last residue. The D gene is left open where the match is weak. Some rows have no size entry. The others give once, few or many, or a class for an expanded clone.

abundance: -; j_gene: TRBJ2-1; v_gene: TRBV5-4; d_gene: -; CDR3aa: CASSLVLNEQFF; CDR3nt: TGTGCCAGCAGCTTGGTTCTCAATGAGCAGTTCTTC
abundance: -; j_gene: TRBJ1-2; v_gene: TRBV6-4; d_gene: -; CDR3aa: CASRRDRLGRGGYTF; CDR3nt: TGTGCCAGCAGGAGAGACCGACTGGGGCGCGGTGGCTACACCTTC
abundance: -; j_gene: TRBJ2-2; v_gene: TRBV9; d_gene: -; CDR3aa: CASSTLVSTGELFF; CDR3nt: TGTGCCAGCAGCACCCTGGTCAGCACCGGGGAGCTGTTTTTT
abundance: few; j_gene: TRBJ1-5; v_gene: TRBV7-6; d_gene: TRBD1; CDR3aa: CASSLGGQGNQPQHF; CDR3nt: TGTGCCAGCAGCTTAGGGGGACAGGGAAATCAGCCCCAGCATTTT
abundance: few; j_gene: TRBJ1-2; v_gene: TRBV18; d_gene: -; CDR3aa: CASSPDVLLTGVSLGYTF; CDR3nt: TGTGCCAGCTCACCAGACGTCCTCTTGACGGGAGTCTCCCTCGGCTACACCTTC
abundance: -; j_gene: TRBJ2-1; v_gene: TRBV7-2; d_gene: -; CDR3aa: CASRPPGSHEQFF; CDR3nt: TGTGCCAGCAGACCCCCGGGTAGCCATGAGCAGTTCTTC
abundance: -; j_gene: TRBJ1-2; v_gene: TRBV7-9; d_gene: -; CDR3aa: CASSLRDYGYTF; CDR3nt: TGTGCCAGCAGCTTACGGGATTATGGCTACACCTTC
abundance: -; j_gene: TRBJ2-1; v_gene: TRBV18; d_gene: TRBD1; CDR3aa: CASSPSGTGDEQFF; CDR3nt: TGTGCCAGCTCACCTTCCGGGACAGGCGATGAGCAGTTCTTC
abundance: -; j_gene: TRBJ1-6; v_gene: TRBV6-5; d_gene: TRBD1; CDR3aa: CASSKTGVSNSPLHF; CDR3nt: TGTGCCAGCAGTAAGACAGGGGTTTCCAATTCACCCCTCCACTTT
abundance: -; j_gene: TRBJ2-3; v_gene: TRBV5-6; d_gene: TRBD1; CDR3aa: CASSFRTGGLDTQYF; CDR3nt: TGTGCCAGCAGCTTCCGGACAGGGGGCTTAGATACGCAGTATTTT
abundance: -; j_gene: TRBJ1-5; v_gene: TRBV4-2; d_gene: -; CDR3aa: CASSQESHGHSNQPQHF; CDR3nt: TGTGCCAGCAGCCAAGAGTCACACGGACATAGCAATCAGCCCCAGCATTTT
abundance: -; j_gene: TRBJ2-1; v_gene: TRBV27; d_gene: TRBD1; CDR3aa: CASTGQGSYNEQFF; CDR3nt: TGTGCCAGCACGGGACAGGGATCCTACAATGAGCAGTTCTTC
abundance: -; j_gene: TRBJ2-3; v_gene: TRBV9; d_gene: TRBD1; CDR3aa: CASSAYGTGGQTSTDTQYF; CDR3nt: TGTGCCAGCAGCGCCTACGGGACAGGGGGCCAAACTAGCACAGATACGCAGTATTTT
abundance: -; j_gene: TRBJ2-6; v_gene: TRBV2; d_gene: -; CDR3aa: CATGQTGLSGANVLTF; CDR3nt: TGTGCCACAGGACAGACAGGCCTCTCTGGGGCCAACGTCCTGACTTTC
abundance: -; j_gene: TRBJ2-1; v_gene: TRBV30; d_gene: -; CDR3aa: CAWSVLSSWEQFF; CDR3nt: TGTGCCTGGAGTGTACTTTCATCCTGGGAGCAGTTCTTC
abundance: -; j_gene: TRBJ1-5; v_gene: TRBV6-5; d_gene: TRBD1; CDR3aa: CASSPGQFQPQHF; CDR3nt: TGTGCCAGCAGCCCGGGACAGTTCCAGCCCCAGCATTTT
abundance: -; j_gene: TRBJ1-2; v_gene: TRBV6-6; d_gene: -; CDR3aa: CASSYSTGRRNYGYTF; CDR3nt: TGTGCCAGCAGTTACTCGACTGGGAGAAGAAACTATGGCTACACCTTC
abundance: -; j_gene: TRBJ2-3; v_gene: TRBV2; d_gene: -; CDR3aa: CASRQEVADTQYF; CDR3nt: TGTGCCAGCAGGCAGGAAGTGGCAGATACGCAGTATTTT
abundance: few; j_gene: TRBJ1-5; v_gene: TRBV27; d_gene: TRBD1; CDR3aa: CASSSGTVDQPQHF; CDR3nt: TGTGCCAGCAGTTCCGGGACAGTAGATCAGCCCCAGCATTTT
abundance: -; j_gene: TRBJ1-1; v_gene: TRBV7-2; d_gene: TRBD1; CDR3aa: CASSTTGQGAITEAFF; CDR3nt: TGTGCCAGCAGCACTACGGGACAGGGGGCAATAACTGAAGCTTTCTTT
abundance: -; j_gene: TRBJ2-7; v_gene: TRBV2; d_gene: -; CDR3aa: CASGGRRDVRTYEQYF; CDR3nt: TGTGCCAGCGGAGGGAGGCGGGACGTACGAACCTACGAGCAGTACTTC
abundance: -; j_gene: TRBJ1-3; v_gene: TRBV7-2; d_gene: TRBD1; CDR3aa: CASSLSTGNSGNTIYF; CDR3nt: TGTGCCAGCAGCTTATCGACAGGGAACTCTGGAAACACCATATATTTT
abundance: -; j_gene: TRBJ2-5; v_gene: TRBV6-1; d_gene: -; CDR3aa: CASSEARRGPQETQYF; CDR3nt: TGTGCCAGCAGTGAAGCGCGGAGGGGGCCACAGGAGACCCAGTACTTC
abundance: -; j_gene: TRBJ2-2; v_gene: TRBV4-2; d_gene: TRBD1; CDR3aa: CASSQGTGRTGELFF; CDR3nt: TGTGCCAGCAGCCAGGGGACAGGCCGCACCGGGGAGCTGTTTTTT
abundance: -; j_gene: TRBJ1-2; v_gene: TRBV24-1; d_gene: TRBD1; CDR3aa: CATSDSRQGASSGYTF; CDR3nt: TGTGCCACCAGTGATTCGCGACAGGGGGCGTCGTCCGGCTACACCTTC
abundance: -; j_gene: TRBJ2-5; v_gene: TRBV11-3; d_gene: TRBD2; CDR3aa: CASSLERGSLETQYF; CDR3nt: TGTGCCAGCAGCCTGGAGCGGGGGTCTCTAGAGACCCAGTACTTC
abundance: -; j_gene: TRBJ1-6; v_gene: TRBV18; d_gene: -; CDR3aa: CASSPGDSPLHF; CDR3nt: TGTGCCAGCTCACCCGGGGATTCACCCCTCCACTTT
abundance: -; j_gene: TRBJ2-7; v_gene: TRBV2; d_gene: TRBD2; CDR3aa: CASTQGLAGSGEQYF; CDR3nt: TGTGCCAGCACCCAGGGACTAGCGGGGTCGGGGGAGCAGTACTTC